This TCR beta chain was profiled in a study of shared clonotypes between healthy human individuals. About the research overall: The study used three CD4 naive, three CD4 memory, two CD8 naive and one CD8 memory plate per donor. Study-level results: Donor scarcity curtailed the genetic and exposure-history diversity represented herein.

This clone has a handful of counts. The antigen remains unidentified. Germline CDR1 reads LNHDA; CDR2 reads SQIVND (reference sequence). After removal of 7 bases from V and 9 bases from J, the junction contained 14 bases not matched to a gene. The CDR3 runs 15 residues. The table came from immunoSEQ multiplex PCR; TCRdb's copy has only in-frame clones and leaves some out. The table shows more than 2,000,000 clones, with more than 80% occurring only once. The clonotype comes from a man younger than 35 in good health. Some clones in this sample may be carry-over from other donors' samples. The rearrangement joins TRBV19 to TRBJ1-5, with 8 bases identical to TRBD1. Sequencing was carried out using naive CD4+ T cells from PBMCs. Stated subset: CD45RA+ positively selected. The CDR3 DNA reads as TGTGCCAGTACCGGACAGGGACCAAGTTTTCGGCCCCAGCATTTT. Residues: CASTGQGPSFRPQHF.